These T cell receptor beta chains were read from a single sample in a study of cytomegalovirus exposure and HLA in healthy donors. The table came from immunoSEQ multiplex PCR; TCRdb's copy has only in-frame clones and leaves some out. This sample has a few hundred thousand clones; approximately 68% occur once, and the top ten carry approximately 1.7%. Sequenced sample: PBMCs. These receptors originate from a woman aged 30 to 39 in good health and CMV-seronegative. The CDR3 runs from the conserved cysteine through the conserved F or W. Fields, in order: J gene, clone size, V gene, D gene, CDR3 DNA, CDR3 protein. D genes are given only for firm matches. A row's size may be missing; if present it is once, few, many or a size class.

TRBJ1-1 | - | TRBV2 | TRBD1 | TGTGCCAGCAGAGGGACAGGGGGGACTGAAGCTTTCTTT | CASRGTGGTEAFF
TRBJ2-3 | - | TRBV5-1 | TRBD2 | TGCGCCAGCAGAGAAGCGGGGGATACGCAGTATTTT | CASREAGDTQYF
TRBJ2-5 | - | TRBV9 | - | TGTGCCAGCAGCGTAGGGACAGGGAGGGTGGAGACCCAGTACTTC | CASSVGTGRVETQYF
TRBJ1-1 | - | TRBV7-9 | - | TGTGCCAGCAGCTTCGGGGGGGAAACTGAAGCTTTCTTT | CASSFGGETEAFF
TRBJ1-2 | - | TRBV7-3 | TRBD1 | TGTGCCAGCAGCCCTCTCTCTCAGACAGGGCTCGGGTATGGCTACACCTTC | CASSPLSQTGLGYGYTF
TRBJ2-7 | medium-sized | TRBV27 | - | TGTGCCAGCGGGGGGGCATGGGGCGAGCAGTACTTC | CASGGAWGEQYF
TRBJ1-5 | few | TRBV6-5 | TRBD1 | TGTGCCAGCAGCGGGACAGGGGAGAGTCAGCCCCAGCATTTT | CASSGTGESQPQHF
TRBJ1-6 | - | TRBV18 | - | TGTGCCAGCTCACGATCCACGGGAAGCTCCTATAATTCACCCCTCCACTTT | CASSRSTGSSYNSPLHF
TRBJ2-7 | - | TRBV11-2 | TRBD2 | TGTGCCAGCAGGCGGCGGGCGGGAGCGGGAGCGGAGCAGTACTTC | CASRRRAGAGAEQYF
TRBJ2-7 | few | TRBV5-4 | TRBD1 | TGTGCCAGCAGCCCCCGGGGACAGGGCGGAGGGCCCTACGAGCAGTACTTC | CASSPRGQGGGPYEQYF
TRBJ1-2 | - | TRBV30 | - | TGTGCCTGCTTTCGACAGACGAACTATGGCTACACCTTC | CACFRQTNYGYTF
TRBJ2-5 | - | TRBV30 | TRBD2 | TGTGCCTGGAGTGCTCAGACTAGCGGGGAGGGGGAGACCCAGTACTTC | CAWSAQTSGEGETQYF
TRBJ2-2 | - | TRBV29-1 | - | TGCAGCGTTGGTGAAGGGGACACCGGGGAGCTGTTTTTT | CSVGEGDTGELFF
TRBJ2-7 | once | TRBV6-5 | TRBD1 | TGTGCCAGCAGTGGGACAGGGTTGGATTACGAGCAGTACTTC | CASSGTGLDYEQYF
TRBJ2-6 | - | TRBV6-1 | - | TGTGCCAGCAGACTGGACAGCTCTGGGGCCAACGTCCTGACTTTC | CASRLDSSGANVLTF
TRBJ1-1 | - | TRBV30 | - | TGTGCCTGGAGTCTAGTTTTTGGTCCTGAAGCTTTCTTT | CAWSLVFGPEAFF
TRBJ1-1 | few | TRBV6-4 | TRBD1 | TGTGCCAGCAGTGTATACCCAGGGGGCGAGGTTAAGAACACTGAAGCTTTCTTT | CASSVYPGGEVKNTEAFF
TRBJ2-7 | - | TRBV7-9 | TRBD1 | TGTGCCAGCAGCCTGGGGACAGGGGACGAGCAGTACTTC | CASSLGTGDEQYF
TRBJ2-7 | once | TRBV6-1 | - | TGTGCCAGCAGTGAAGGACTTCCCCCTAGCGAGCAGTACTTC | CASSEGLPPSEQYF
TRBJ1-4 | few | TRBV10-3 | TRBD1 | TGTGCCATCAGTGACGGGACAGCGGGTGAAAAACTGTTTTTT | CAISDGTAGEKLFF
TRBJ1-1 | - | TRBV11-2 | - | TGTGCCAGCAGCGCGGGCCCGAACACTGAAGCTTTCTTT | CASSAGPNTEAFF
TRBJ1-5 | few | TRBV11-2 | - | TGTGCCAGCAGCTTCAGGACACATGGCAATCAGCCCCAGCATTTT | CASSFRTHGNQPQHF
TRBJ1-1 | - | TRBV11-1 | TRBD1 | TGTGCCAGCAGCTTAGCAGGGGGCAACACTGAAGCTTTCTTT | CASSLAGGNTEAFF
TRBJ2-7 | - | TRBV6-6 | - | TGTGCCAGCAGTCTACGGCCGGAGGACGAGCAGTACTTC | CASSLRPEDEQYF
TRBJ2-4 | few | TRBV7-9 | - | TGTGCCAGCAGATCCACAGGGAATTATGACATTCAGTACTTC | CASRSTGNYDIQYF
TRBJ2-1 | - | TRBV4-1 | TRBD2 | TGCGCCAGCAGCCAAGGTACCGGGACTAGTGACAATGAGCAGTTCTTC | CASSQGTGTSDNEQFF
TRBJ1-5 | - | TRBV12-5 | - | TGTGCTAGTGGCCCTAGGACACTGCGAAGTCAGCCCCAGCATTTT | CASGPRTLRSQPQHF
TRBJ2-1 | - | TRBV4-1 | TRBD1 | TGCGCCAGCAGCCAAGATCCCAGGGGGCGCGTTGAGCAGTTCTTC | CASSQDPRGRVEQFF
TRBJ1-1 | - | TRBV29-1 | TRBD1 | TGCAGCGTCAGACAGGGGATGGACACTGAAGCTTTCTTT | CSVRQGMDTEAFF
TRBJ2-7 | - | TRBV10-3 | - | TGTGCCATCAGTGAGACAGGTCCCCCGGTCTACGAGCAGTACTTC | CAISETGPPVYEQYF
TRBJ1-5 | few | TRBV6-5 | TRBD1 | TGTGCCAGCAGACGAGCCACAGGGGGTGGTCAGCCCCAGCATTTT | CASRRATGGGQPQHF
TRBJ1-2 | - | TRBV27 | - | TGTGCCAGCAAACTATTGACTAATAACTATGGCTACACCTTC | CASKLLTNNYGYTF
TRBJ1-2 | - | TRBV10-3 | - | TGTGCCATCAGTCAGGGAGGGGCGCGTGGCTACACCTTC | CAISQGGARGYTF
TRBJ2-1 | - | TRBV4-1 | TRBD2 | TGCGCCAGCAGCCCCGTCCGAGGGACTAGCGGGAGCCACAATGAGCAGTTCTTC | CASSPVRGTSGSHNEQFF
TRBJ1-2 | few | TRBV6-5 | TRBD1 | TGTGCCAGCAGACCACGGCAGGGGGCCTATGGCTACACCTTC | CASRPRQGAYGYTF
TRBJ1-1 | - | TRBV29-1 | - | TGCAGCGTTGAAGGCAGGGTTCGGGTTGAAGCTTTCTTT | CSVEGRVRVEAFF
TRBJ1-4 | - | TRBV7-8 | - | TGTGCCAGCAGCTTAGAGTTTACCCTACCCGTCAATGAAAAACTGTTTTTT | CASSLEFTLPVNEKLFF
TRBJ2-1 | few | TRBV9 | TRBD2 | TGTGCCAGCAGCGTGACTAGCGGGGGAGAGCAGTTCTTC | CASSVTSGGEQFF
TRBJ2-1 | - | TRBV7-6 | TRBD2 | TGTGCCAGCAGCTTACAGTCCGGGACTAGCGGGGGCCATGAGCAGTTCTTC | CASSLQSGTSGGHEQFF
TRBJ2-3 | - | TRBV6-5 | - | TGTGCCAGCAGTTACTTTCGGGGAGATACGCAGTATTTT | CASSYFRGDTQYF
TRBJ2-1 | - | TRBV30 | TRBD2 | TGTGCCTGGAGTGTCGGGTTAGCGGGACACAATGAGCAGTTCTTC | CAWSVGLAGHNEQFF
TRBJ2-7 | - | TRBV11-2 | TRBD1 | TGTGCCAGCAGCACCCTGGGGGACAGGGGCCTGTACGAGCAGTACTTC | CASSTLGDRGLYEQYF
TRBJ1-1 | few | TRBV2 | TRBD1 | TGTGCCAGCAGCGTACAGGGGTTAACTGAAGCTTTCTTT | CASSVQGLTEAFF
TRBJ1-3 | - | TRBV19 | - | TGTGCCAGTAGTGGGGGCAGCCTCGGAAACACCATATATTTT | CASSGGSLGNTIYF
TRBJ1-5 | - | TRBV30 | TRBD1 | TGTGCCTGGAGTCCAGGACAGGCTGGACAGCCCCAGCATTTT | CAWSPGQAGQPQHF
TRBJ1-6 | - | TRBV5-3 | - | TGTGCCAGAACAGGGGACGGCTTCCGTCCCTTT | CARTGDGFRPF
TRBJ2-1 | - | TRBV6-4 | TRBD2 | TGTGCCAGCGCACTACTAGCGGGAGTAAAGAATGAGCAGTTCTTC | CASALLAGVKNEQFF
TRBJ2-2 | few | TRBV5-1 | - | TGCGCCAGCAGCTTGGGTGACAGGTCGACCGGGGAGCTGTTTTTT | CASSLGDRSTGELFF
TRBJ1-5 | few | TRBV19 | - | TGTGCCAGTAGTGCCACGACACAGGGCTTCGGTCAGCCCCAGCATTTT | CASSATTQGFGQPQHF
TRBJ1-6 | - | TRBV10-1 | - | TGCGCCAGCAGTGCTACAGGGAATTCACCCCTCCACTTT | CASSATGNSPLHF
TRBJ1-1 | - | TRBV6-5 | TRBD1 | TGTGCCACCACGGCCAGGGGGCCTGACACTGAAGCTTTCTTT | CATTARGPDTEAFF
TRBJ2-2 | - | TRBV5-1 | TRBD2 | TGCGCCAGCAGCTTTTTGACTAGCGGGAGGACCGGGGAGCTGTTTTTT | CASSFLTSGRTGELFF
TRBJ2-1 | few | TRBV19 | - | TGTGCCTCCGAGGGGGTTCCCTACAATGAGCAGTTCTTC | CASEGVPYNEQFF